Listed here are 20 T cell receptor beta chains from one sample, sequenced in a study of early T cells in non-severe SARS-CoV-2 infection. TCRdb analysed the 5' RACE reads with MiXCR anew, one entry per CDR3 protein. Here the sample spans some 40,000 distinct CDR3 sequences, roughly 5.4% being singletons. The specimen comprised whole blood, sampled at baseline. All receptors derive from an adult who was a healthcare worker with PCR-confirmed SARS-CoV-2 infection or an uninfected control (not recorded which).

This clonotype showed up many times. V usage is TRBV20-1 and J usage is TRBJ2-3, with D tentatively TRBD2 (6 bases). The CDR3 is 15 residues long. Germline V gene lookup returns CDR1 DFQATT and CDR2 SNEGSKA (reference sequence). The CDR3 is CSADWKGLLTDTQYF. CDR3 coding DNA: TGCAGCGCCGATTGGAAGGGACTGCTCACAGATACGCAGTATTTT.

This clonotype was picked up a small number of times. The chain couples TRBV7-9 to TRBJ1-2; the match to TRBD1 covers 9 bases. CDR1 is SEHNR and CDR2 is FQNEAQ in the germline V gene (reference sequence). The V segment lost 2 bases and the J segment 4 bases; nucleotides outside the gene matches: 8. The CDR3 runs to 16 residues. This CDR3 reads CASSLQATGGFYGYTF. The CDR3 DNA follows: TGTGCCAGCAGCTTACAAGCCACAGGGGGCTTCTATGGCTACACCTTC.

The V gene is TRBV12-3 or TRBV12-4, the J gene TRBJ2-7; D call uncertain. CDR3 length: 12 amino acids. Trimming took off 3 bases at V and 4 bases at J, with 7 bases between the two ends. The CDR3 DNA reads TGTGCCAGCAGTTTCTATAGTTACGAGCAGTACTTC. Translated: CASSFYSYEQYF.

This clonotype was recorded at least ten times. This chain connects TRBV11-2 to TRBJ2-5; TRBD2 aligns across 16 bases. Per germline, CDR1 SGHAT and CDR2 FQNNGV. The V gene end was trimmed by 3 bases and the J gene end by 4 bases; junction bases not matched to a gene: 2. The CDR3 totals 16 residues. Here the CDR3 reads CASSFGTSGRGETQYF. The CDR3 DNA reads TGTGCCAGCAGCTTCGGGACTAGCGGGAGGGGAGAGACCCAGTACTTC.

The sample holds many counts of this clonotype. The CDR3 here is CASSPGLAGGPNEQFF. In nucleotides, the CDR3 is TGTGCCAGCAGTCCCGGACTAGCGGGAGGGCCCAATGAGCAGTTCTTC. V and J are TRBV6-5 and TRBJ2-1, with 15 positions matching TRBD2. CDR1 is MNHEY and CDR2 is SVGAGI in the germline V gene. CDR3 length: 16 amino acids. J was trimmed by 6 bases and V by 5 bases; bases with no gene match: 5.

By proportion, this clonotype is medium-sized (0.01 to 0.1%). The CDR3 sequence: CASSLTGASSGYTF. The CDR3 DNA follows: TGTGCCAGCAGCTTAACAGGGGCATCCAGTGGCTACACCTTC. This rearrangement joins TRBV5-4 to TRBJ1-2, with 7 bases aligning to TRBD1. J was trimmed by 7 bases and V by 2 bases; bases with no gene match: 8. Germline CDR1 reads SGHNT; CDR2 reads YYREEE (reference sequence). This CDR3 is built from 14 residues.

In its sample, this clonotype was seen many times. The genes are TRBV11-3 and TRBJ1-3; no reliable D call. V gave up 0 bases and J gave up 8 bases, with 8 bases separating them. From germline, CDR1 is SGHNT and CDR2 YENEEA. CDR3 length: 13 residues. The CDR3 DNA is TGTGCCAGCAGCTTAGAAGTTCGCGACACCATATATTTT. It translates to CASSLEVRDTIYF.

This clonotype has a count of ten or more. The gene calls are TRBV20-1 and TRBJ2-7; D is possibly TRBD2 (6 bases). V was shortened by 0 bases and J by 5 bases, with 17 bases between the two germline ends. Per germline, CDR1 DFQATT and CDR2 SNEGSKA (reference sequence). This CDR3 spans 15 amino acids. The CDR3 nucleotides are TGCAGTGCTAGAGATCCGGCGGGGAGGAACAACGAGCAGTACTTC. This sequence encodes CSARDPAGRNNEQYF.

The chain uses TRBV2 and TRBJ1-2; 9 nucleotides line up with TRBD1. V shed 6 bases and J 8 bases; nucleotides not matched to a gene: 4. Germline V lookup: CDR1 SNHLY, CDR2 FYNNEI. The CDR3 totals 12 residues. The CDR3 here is CASRGQGFGYTF. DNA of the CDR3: TGTGCCAGCAGGGGACAGGGATTCGGCTACACCTTC.

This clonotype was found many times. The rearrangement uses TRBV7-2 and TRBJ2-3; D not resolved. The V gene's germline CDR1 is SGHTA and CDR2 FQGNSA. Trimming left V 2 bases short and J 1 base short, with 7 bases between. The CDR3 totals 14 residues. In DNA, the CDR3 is TGTGCCAGCAGCTTATCGGCTGGCACAGATACGCAGTATTTT. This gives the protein CASSLSAGTDTQYF.

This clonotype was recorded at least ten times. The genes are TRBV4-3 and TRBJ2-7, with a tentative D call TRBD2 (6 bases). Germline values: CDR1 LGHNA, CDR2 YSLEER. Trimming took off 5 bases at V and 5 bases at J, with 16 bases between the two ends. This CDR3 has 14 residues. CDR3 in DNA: TGCGCCAGCAGCGCGGGACCGAGGGCGAACGAGCAGTACGTC. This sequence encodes CASSAGPRANEQYV.

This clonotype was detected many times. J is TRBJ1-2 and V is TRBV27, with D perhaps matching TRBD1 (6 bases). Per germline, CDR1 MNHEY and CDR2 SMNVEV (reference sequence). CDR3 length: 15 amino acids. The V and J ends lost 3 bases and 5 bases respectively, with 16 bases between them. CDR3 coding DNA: TGTGCCAGCAGTTTTCAGGGGACCCCTCCATATGGCTACACCTTC. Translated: CASSFQGTPPYGYTF.

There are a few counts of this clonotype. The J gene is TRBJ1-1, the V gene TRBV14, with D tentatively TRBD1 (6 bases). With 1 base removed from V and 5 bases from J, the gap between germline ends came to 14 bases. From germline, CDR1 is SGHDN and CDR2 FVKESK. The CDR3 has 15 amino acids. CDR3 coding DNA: TGTGCCAGCAGCCAAGTCACAGGGATGAGGACTGAAGCTTTCTTT. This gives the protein CASSQVTGMRTEAFF.

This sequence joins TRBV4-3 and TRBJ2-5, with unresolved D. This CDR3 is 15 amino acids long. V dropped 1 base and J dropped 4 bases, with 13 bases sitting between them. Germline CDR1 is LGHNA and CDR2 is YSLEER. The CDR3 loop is CASSQVVKRTETQYF. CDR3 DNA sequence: TGCGCCAGCAGCCAAGTAGTCAAAAGAACAGAGACCCAGTACTTC.

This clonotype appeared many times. CDR3 in DNA: TGTGCCAGCAGCTTAGAGGCGACAGGGCACACCGGGGAGCTGTTTTTT. It is translated as CASSLEATGHTGELFF. V gene TRBV11-3 combines with J gene TRBJ2-2, with 7 bases lining up with TRBD1. The ends lost 0 bases at V and 3 bases at J; junction bases unmatched: 4. Germline CDR1 is SGHNT and CDR2 is YENEEA. This CDR3 is built from 16 residues.

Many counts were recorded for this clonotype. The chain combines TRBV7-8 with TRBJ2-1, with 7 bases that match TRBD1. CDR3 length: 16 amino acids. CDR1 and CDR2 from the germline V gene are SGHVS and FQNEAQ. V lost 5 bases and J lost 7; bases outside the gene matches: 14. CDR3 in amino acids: CASSPRQGGVRNEQFF. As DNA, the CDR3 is TGTGCCAGCAGCCCCAGACAGGGCGGAGTGAGGAATGAGCAGTTCTTC.

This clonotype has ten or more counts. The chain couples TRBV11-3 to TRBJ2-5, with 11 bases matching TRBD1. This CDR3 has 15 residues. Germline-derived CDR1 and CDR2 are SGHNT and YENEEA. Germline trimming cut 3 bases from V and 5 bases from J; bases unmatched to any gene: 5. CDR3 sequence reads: CASSLGTGGFETQYF. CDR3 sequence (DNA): TGTGCCAGCAGCTTGGGGACAGGGGGTTTCGAGACCCAGTACTTC. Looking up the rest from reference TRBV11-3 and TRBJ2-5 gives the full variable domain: EAGVVQSPRYKIIEKKQPVAFWCNPISGHNTLYWYLQNLGQGPELLIRYENEEAVDDSQLPKDRFSAERLKGVDSTLKIQPAELGDSAVYLCASSLGTGGFETQYFGPGTRLLVL.

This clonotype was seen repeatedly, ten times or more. The CDR3 region is CASRLRGQASYNEQFF. CDR3 DNA: TGTGCCAGCAGACTTCGGGGACAAGCCTCCTACAATGAGCAGTTCTTC. V gene TRBV6-5 combines with J gene TRBJ2-1; D is possibly TRBD1 (6 bases). The germline CDR1 and CDR2 sequences are MNHEY and SVGAGI. This CDR3 has 16 residues. V lost 6 bases and J 0 bases, leaving 15 bases between the germline ends.

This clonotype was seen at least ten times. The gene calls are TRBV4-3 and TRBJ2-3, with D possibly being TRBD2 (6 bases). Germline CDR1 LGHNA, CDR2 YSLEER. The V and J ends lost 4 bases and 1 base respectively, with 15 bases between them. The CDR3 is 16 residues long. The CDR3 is CASSPLGGLGTDTQYF. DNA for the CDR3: TGCGCCAGCAGCCCCCTGGGGGGTTTAGGCACAGATACGCAGTATTTT.

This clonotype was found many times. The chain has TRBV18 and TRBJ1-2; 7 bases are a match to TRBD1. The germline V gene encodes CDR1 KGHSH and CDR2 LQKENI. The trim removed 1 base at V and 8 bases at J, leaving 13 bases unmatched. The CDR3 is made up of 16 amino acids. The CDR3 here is CASSPLKQGRGEGYTF. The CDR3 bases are TGTGCCAGCTCACCACTTAAACAGGGGCGCGGTGAAGGCTACACCTTC.